The sequence of this T cell receptor (beta chain) was determined in a study of cytomegalovirus exposure and HLA in healthy donors. In its sample, this clone was seen once. The antigen is unknown. Study-wide results and limits: With DRB1 most and HLA-C fewest, TCR association rates differed between HLA loci in a later analysis.

Between the trimmed V and J ends, which lost 4 bases and 3 bases, there was a span of 9 bases. Germline assignment: CDR1 SNHLY and CDR2 FYNNEI. The CDR3 is 14 residues long. The primer mix had 60 Vbeta and 13 Jbeta primers. Repertoires were generated with immunoSEQ multiplex PCR, while TCRdb's copy carries only in-frame clones and drops some. The data hold fewer than 200,000 clones, with approximately 67% observed a single time. The sequence came from a young woman in good health and CMV-seropositive. This chain connects TRBV2 to TRBJ2-2, with D possibly being TRBD1 (5 bases). The sequencing sample was made of PBMCs. The DNA for the CDR3 is TGTGCCAGCAGTGCCCAGGGATACACCGGGGAGCTGTTTTTT. It yields the protein CASSAQGYTGELFF.